The sequence of this T cell receptor (beta chain) was determined in a study of chemoradiotherapy in HPV16-positive cancers. Looked up from germline, CDR1 is KGHSH and CDR2 is LQKENI. The CDR3 totals 15 residues. V was pared by 5 bases and J by 7 bases, with 9 bases of the junction left unmatched. Here immunoSEQ multiplex PCR was the method, and the copy in TCRdb shows in-frame clones only, minus some. This sample yields some 22,000 clones, of which roughly 87% are seen a single time; over 3.5% belongs to the top ten. This clonotype was obtained from a human donor with HPV-associated anogenital cancer. Sample: blood, taken from a patient who underwent chemoradiotherapy. V gene TRBV18 combines with J gene TRBJ2-2; the match to TRBD1 covers 8 bases. CDR3 sequence (DNA): TGTGCCAGCTCATCGCGGGACAGGCAACTCGGGGAGCTGTTTTTT. Its protein is CASSSRDRQLGELFF.